Listed below are T cell receptor beta chains from one sample, sequenced in a study of T cell changes during pregnancy in multiple sclerosis. Only in-frame clones appear in the TCRdb table, and some are missing; sequencing was by immunoSEQ multiplex PCR. This sample has about 50,000 clones, with about 94% found just once. Here the sequenced sample was CD8+ T cells from peripheral blood mononuclear cells, taken in the first trimester of pregnancy. These receptors were collected from a female donor with multiple sclerosis, enrolled in a pregnancy study. CDR3s include the opening cysteine and the closing phenylalanine or tryptophan. D genes are given only for firm matches. The size of a clone is reported for some rows only, either as once, few or many, or as a class for expanded clones.

abundance: once
d_gene: .
v_gene: TRBV27
len: 14
j_gene: TRBJ1-1
CDR3aa: CASSFAGRGTEAFF
CDR3nt: TGTGCCAGCAGTTTTGCGGGCCGGGGCACTGAAGCTTTCTTT

abundance: .
d_gene: TRBD2
v_gene: TRBV27
len: 15
j_gene: TRBJ2-7
CDR3aa: CASSSGRTRPYEQYF
CDR3nt: TGTGCCAGCAGTTCCGGTAGGACTAGACCCTACGAGCAGTACTTC

abundance: .
d_gene: .
v_gene: TRBV5-1
len: 17
j_gene: TRBJ2-1
CDR3aa: CASSSYSQERGYNEQFF
CDR3nt: TGCGCCAGCAGCTCTTACTCCCAGGAAAGGGGTTACAATGAGCAGTTCTTC

abundance: .
d_gene: .
v_gene: TRBV7-2
len: 14
j_gene: TRBJ2-7
CDR3aa: CASSLGWLVYEQYF
CDR3nt: TGTGCCAGCAGCTTAGGATGGTTAGTCTACGAGCAGTACTTC

abundance: .
d_gene: TRBD2
v_gene: TRBV28
len: 16
j_gene: TRBJ2-3
CDR3aa: CASSLQAGESTDTQYF
CDR3nt: TGTGCCAGCAGTTTACAAGCGGGAGAGAGCACAGATACGCAGTATTTT

abundance: .
d_gene: TRBD2
v_gene: TRBV5-4
len: 16
j_gene: TRBJ2-3
CDR3aa: CASSPLAGGATDTQYF
CDR3nt: TGTGCCAGCAGCCCGCTAGCGGGGGGAGCCACAGATACGCAGTATTTT

abundance: .
d_gene: .
v_gene: TRBV13
len: 12
j_gene: TRBJ2-2
CDR3aa: CASRAGTGELFF
CDR3nt: TGTGCCTCCCGGGCGGGCACCGGGGAGCTGTTTTTT

abundance: .
d_gene: TRBD1
v_gene: TRBV18
len: 16
j_gene: TRBJ1-6
CDR3aa: CASSPWEGGDNSPLHF
CDR3nt: TGTGCCAGCTCACCATGGGAAGGGGGCGATAATTCACCCCTCCACTTT

abundance: .
d_gene: TRBD2
v_gene: TRBV29-1
len: 19
j_gene: TRBJ2-6
CDR3aa: CSVENTGLAGSLGANVLTF
CDR3nt: TGCAGCGTTGAAAATACAGGACTAGCGGGATCCCTGGGGGCCAACGTCCTGACTTTC

abundance: once
d_gene: TRBD2
v_gene: TRBV29-1
len: 16
j_gene: TRBJ2-3
CDR3aa: CSVEKPSAGRTDTQYF
CDR3nt: TGCAGCGTTGAAAAACCATCAGCGGGGCGCACAGATACGCAGTATTTT

abundance: .
d_gene: .
v_gene: TRBV27
len: 18
j_gene: TRBJ2-1
CDR3aa: CASRLSGTAGLADNEQFF
CDR3nt: TGTGCCAGCAGGCTAAGTGGGACAGCTGGTTTAGCGGACAATGAGCAGTTCTTC

abundance: .
d_gene: .
v_gene: TRBV2
len: 12
j_gene: TRBJ1-1
CDR3aa: CAGGQTRTEAFF
CDR3nt: TGTGCCGGAGGACAGACGCGCACTGAAGCTTTCTTT

abundance: .
d_gene: .
v_gene: TRBV19
len: 13
j_gene: TRBJ1-1
CDR3aa: CASALGGATEAFF
CDR3nt: TGTGCCAGCGCCCTAGGGGGGGCCACTGAAGCTTTCTTT

abundance: .
d_gene: TRBD1
v_gene: TRBV2
len: 12
j_gene: TRBJ1-2
CDR3aa: CATSDRVAGYTF
CDR3nt: TGTGCCACCTCAGACAGGGTCGCTGGCTACACCTTC

abundance: .
d_gene: TRBD1
v_gene: TRBV14
len: 15
j_gene: TRBJ1-4
CDR3aa: CASSQESGTGFKLFF
CDR3nt: TGTGCCAGCAGCCAAGAATCCGGGACAGGGTTTAAACTGTTTTTT

abundance: .
d_gene: TRBD2
v_gene: TRBV28
len: 15
j_gene: TRBJ2-1
CDR3aa: CASSLGLAVYNEQFF
CDR3nt: TGTGCCAGCAGTTTGGGTCTAGCGGTATATAATGAGCAGTTCTTC

abundance: .
d_gene: .
v_gene: TRBV19
len: 14
j_gene: TRBJ2-2
CDR3aa: CASTAGWNTGELFF
CDR3nt: TGTGCCAGTACCGCGGGGTGGAACACCGGGGAGCTGTTTTTT

abundance: once
d_gene: TRBD2
v_gene: TRBV5-5
len: 14
j_gene: TRBJ2-7
CDR3aa: CASSPGTRIYEQYF
CDR3nt: TGTGCCAGCAGCCCCGGGACTAGGATTTACGAGCAGTACTTC

abundance: .
d_gene: TRBD1
v_gene: TRBV27
len: 14
j_gene: TRBJ2-7
CDR3aa: CASSLGTGPYEQYF
CDR3nt: TGTGCCAGCAGTTTAGGGACAGGTCCCTACGAGCAGTACTTC

abundance: .
d_gene: TRBD1
v_gene: TRBV2
len: 14
j_gene: TRBJ2-3
CDR3aa: CASSEGQNTDTQYF
CDR3nt: TGTGCCAGCAGCGAGGGACAGAACACAGATACGCAGTATTTT

abundance: .
d_gene: .
v_gene: TRBV7-9
len: 17
j_gene: TRBJ2-1
CDR3aa: CASSTRTDQSSYNEQFF
CDR3nt: TGTGCCAGCAGCACCCGGACAGACCAAAGCTCCTACAATGAGCAGTTCTTC

abundance: .
d_gene: TRBD1
v_gene: TRBV7-6
len: 15
j_gene: TRBJ1-4
CDR3aa: CASSWGTGRLEKLFF
CDR3nt: TGTGCCAGCAGCTGGGGGACAGGGCGACTGGAAAAACTGTTTTTT

abundance: .
d_gene: .
v_gene: TRBV29-1
len: 13
j_gene: TRBJ2-7
CDR3aa: CSVVGVKQNEQYF
CDR3nt: TGCAGCGTTGTGGGAGTAAAACAGAACGAGCAGTACTTC

abundance: .
d_gene: .
v_gene: TRBV5-4
len: 13
j_gene: TRBJ2-1
CDR3aa: CASSLETYNEQFF
CDR3nt: TGTGCCAGCAGCCTAGAAACCTACAATGAGCAGTTCTTC

abundance: few
d_gene: TRBD1
v_gene: TRBV4-1
len: 17
j_gene: TRBJ1-6
CDR3aa: CASSQEKTGGLYSPLHF
CDR3nt: TGCGCCAGCAGCCAAGAAAAAACAGGGGGTTTGTATTCACCCCTCCACTTT

abundance: .
d_gene: TRBD1
v_gene: TRBV28
len: 15
j_gene: TRBJ2-7
CDR3aa: CASRRDRDRVDEQYF
CDR3nt: TGTGCCAGCAGGAGAGACCGGGACAGGGTCGACGAGCAGTACTTC

abundance: few
d_gene: .
v_gene: TRBV9
len: 11
j_gene: TRBJ1-1
CDR3aa: CASSGGGEAFF
CDR3nt: TGTGCCAGCAGCGGAGGAGGTGAAGCTTTCTTT

abundance: .
d_gene: .
v_gene: TRBV28
len: 11
j_gene: TRBJ2-1
CDR3aa: CASSFGGLGFF
CDR3nt: TGTGCCAGCAGTTTCGGGGGGCTAGGGTTCTTC

abundance: .
d_gene: .
v_gene: TRBV13
len: 16
j_gene: TRBJ1-1
CDR3aa: CASSFGTFESNTEAFF
CDR3nt: TGTGCCAGCAGCTTTGGGACTTTTGAATCGAACACTGAAGCTTTCTTT

abundance: .
d_gene: .
v_gene: TRBV11-2
len: 14
j_gene: TRBJ1-1
CDR3aa: CASRPGVADTEAFF
CDR3nt: TGTGCCAGCAGACCCGGGGTCGCTGACACTGAAGCTTTCTTT

abundance: .
d_gene: .
v_gene: TRBV9
len: 15
j_gene: TRBJ2-7
CDR3aa: CASSVARDSGYEQYF
CDR3nt: TGTGCCAGCAGCGTAGCTCGCGACAGCGGGTACGAGCAGTACTTC

abundance: .
d_gene: TRBD1
v_gene: TRBV29-1
len: 14
j_gene: TRBJ1-2
CDR3aa: CSVRTVGTGTGYTF
CDR3nt: TGCAGCGTGAGGACGGTTGGGACAGGTACTGGCTACACCTTC

abundance: .
d_gene: TRBD1
v_gene: TRBV9
len: 14
j_gene: TRBJ2-7
CDR3aa: CASSSGTGGGEQYF
CDR3nt: TGTGCCAGCAGCTCCGGGACAGGGGGCGGGGAGCAGTACTTC

abundance: .
d_gene: .
v_gene: TRBV4-3
len: 17
j_gene: TRBJ1-3
CDR3aa: CASSQDGQRHSGNTIYF
CDR3nt: TGCGCCAGCAGCCAGGACGGACAGCGCCACTCTGGAAACACCATATATTTT

abundance: .
d_gene: TRBD1
v_gene: TRBV7-9
len: 15
j_gene: TRBJ2-1
CDR3aa: CASSYIRGLENEQFF
CDR3nt: TGTGCCAGCAGCTACATAAGGGGGCTGGAAAATGAGCAGTTCTTC

abundance: .
d_gene: .
v_gene: TRBV4-3
len: 15
j_gene: TRBJ2-5
CDR3aa: CASSKQGGTSETQYF
CDR3nt: TGCGCCAGCAGCAAACAGGGTGGTACTTCGGAGACCCAGTACTTC

abundance: .
d_gene: TRBD1
v_gene: TRBV5-1
len: 16
j_gene: TRBJ2-2
CDR3aa: CASSTRQGANTGELFF
CDR3nt: TGCGCCAGCAGCACCCGACAGGGGGCCAACACCGGGGAGCTGTTTTTT

abundance: .
d_gene: TRBD1
v_gene: TRBV6-5
len: 13
j_gene: TRBJ1-5
CDR3aa: CASSPGTGGAQHF
CDR3nt: TGTGCCAGCAGTCCCGGGACAGGGGGCGCCCAGCATTTT

abundance: .
d_gene: .
v_gene: TRBV27
len: 14
j_gene: TRBJ1-1
CDR3aa: CASSFGTVGAEAFF
CDR3nt: TGTGCCAGCAGTTTCGGCACAGTCGGGGCTGAAGCTTTCTTT

abundance: .
d_gene: TRBD1
v_gene: TRBV4-1
len: 16
j_gene: TRBJ2-7
CDR3aa: CASSQGLGQGAYEQYF
CDR3nt: TGCGCCAGCAGCCAAGGTCTCGGACAGGGCGCCTACGAGCAGTACTTC

abundance: .
d_gene: .
v_gene: TRBV7-2
len: 17
j_gene: TRBJ1-3
CDR3aa: CASSLAHRVSSGNTIYF
CDR3nt: TGTGCCAGCAGCTTAGCGCACCGCGTGAGCTCTGGAAACACCATATATTTT

abundance: .
d_gene: .
v_gene: TRBV28
len: 14
j_gene: TRBJ2-7
CDR3aa: CASSLLGAPGEQYF
CDR3nt: TGTGCCAGCAGTTTGTTGGGGGCCCCGGGCGAGCAGTACTTC

abundance: .
d_gene: .
v_gene: TRBV4-1
len: 14
j_gene: TRBJ2-5
CDR3aa: CASSGGTLGETQYF
CDR3nt: TGCGCCAGCAGCGGCGGGACTCTGGGGGAGACCCAGTACTTC

abundance: .
d_gene: .
v_gene: TRBV7-2
len: 13
j_gene: TRBJ1-1
CDR3aa: CASSSGVKTEAFF
CDR3nt: TGTGCCAGCAGCTCAGGGGTAAAGACTGAAGCTTTCTTT

abundance: .
d_gene: .
v_gene: TRBV19
len: 15
j_gene: TRBJ2-1
CDR3aa: CASSIVGGQLNEQFF
CDR3nt: TGTGCCAGTAGTATCGTGGGAGGACAACTCAATGAGCAGTTCTTC

abundance: .
d_gene: .
v_gene: TRBV4-1
len: 15
j_gene: TRBJ1-5
CDR3aa: CASSQRAAAGQPQHF
CDR3nt: TGCGCCAGCAGCCAGCGGGCGGCGGCGGGGCAGCCCCAGCATTTT

abundance: .
d_gene: TRBD2
v_gene: TRBV28
len: 16
j_gene: TRBJ2-3
CDR3aa: CASRPRGGVLADTQYF
CDR3nt: TGTGCCAGCAGACCACGGGGGGGGGTCTTAGCAGATACGCAGTATTTT

abundance: once
d_gene: TRBD1
v_gene: TRBV7-9
len: 12
j_gene: TRBJ2-7
CDR3aa: CASSPGGYEQYF
CDR3nt: TGTGCCAGCAGCCCAGGGGGCTACGAGCAGTACTTC